A single sample gave rise to the 10 T cell receptor beta chains below, sequenced in a study of blood T cell repertoires in COVID-19. Profiling relied on immunoSEQ multiplex PCR, and the TCRdb table lists in-frame clones only, not all of them. The data hold approximately 250,000 clones, with around 87% observed a single time. The specimen sequenced was peripheral blood. The receptors stem from a woman aged 55-75 years with COVID-19, enrolled during active disease.

V is TRBV27 and J is TRBJ1-2; D unresolved. The CDR3 length is 15 residues. Germline V gene lookup returns CDR1 MNHEY and CDR2 SMNVEV (reference sequence). With 6 bases removed from V and 4 bases from J, the gap between germline ends came to 18 bases. This CDR3 is CASRPEGESIYGYTF. DNA of the CDR3: TGTGCCAGCAGGCCAGAGGGAGAAAGTATCTATGGCTACACCTTC.

The chain has TRBV7-3 and TRBJ2-2, with unresolved D. This CDR3 is built from 12 residues. Trimming shortened V by 3 bases and J by 5 bases, and 4 bases separated the two germline ends. The V gene's germline CDR1 is SGHTA and CDR2 FQGTGA. CDR3: CASSFQTGELFF. In DNA, the CDR3 is TGTGCCAGCAGCTTTCAGACCGGGGAGCTGTTTTTT.

The rearrangement uses TRBV4-1 and TRBJ2-2; 9 bases line up with TRBD1. The germline V gene encodes CDR1 MGHRA and CDR2 YSYEKL. The junction had 10 bases not matched to a gene; V was cut back by 4 bases and J by 7 bases. The CDR3 contains 16 residues. Written as DNA, the CDR3 is TGCGCCAGCAGCCGAAACAGGGGGCGCGACGGCGGGGAGCTGTTTTTT. Amino acid sequence: CASSRNRGRDGGELFF.

The chain uses TRBV9 and TRBJ1-1; possibly TRBD1 for D (6 bases). The V gene's germline CDR1 is SGDLS and CDR2 YYNGEE. This CDR3 has 12 amino acids. The V end was cut by 7 bases, the J end by 4 bases, with 11 bases between. The DNA for the CDR3 is TGTGCCAGCTCGCAGGGGACCACTGAAGCTTTCTTT. Its protein is CASSQGTTEAFF.

The rearrangement uses TRBV7-9 and TRBJ2-1, with TRBD1 matching over 8 bases. This CDR3 spans 16 amino acids. After removal of 4 bases from V and 5 bases from J, the junction contained 10 bases not matched to a gene. Germline V gives CDR1 SEHNR, CDR2 FQNEAQ (reference sequence). DNA of the CDR3: TGTGCCAGCAGCTCATTACGACAGGGGTTAAACAATGAGCAGTTCTTC. Protein sequence: CASSSLRQGLNNEQFF.

The chain carries TRBV6-6 and TRBJ1-2; 9 bases are a match to TRBD1. Germline V gene lookup returns CDR1 MNHNY and CDR2 SVGAGI (reference sequence). The length of the CDR3 is 16 residues. J gave up 0 bases and V 4 bases, and 6 bases lay outside the gene matches. The CDR3 protein is CASSLTQGASNYGYTF. Here the CDR3 DNA reads TGTGCCAGCAGTTTGACACAGGGGGCGTCTAACTATGGCTACACCTTC.

This clone was counted a few times. The rearrangement joins TRBV5-6 to TRBJ1-5; maybe TRBD1 (5 bases). Germline values: CDR1 SGHDT, CDR2 YYEEEE. CDR3 size: 17 residues. Trimming cost V 4 bases and J 2 bases, with 19 bases left between them. The CDR3 DNA sequence: TGTGCCAGCAGCGTGGGGGGGGACGGAGGAGGCAATCAGCCCCAGCATTTT. It encodes CASSVGGDGGGNQPQHF.

The chain has TRBV6-5 and TRBJ2-1, with 11 nucleotides matching TRBD2. V lost 2 bases to trimming and J lost 9 bases; unmatched junction nucleotides: 9. Germline V gene lookup returns CDR1 MNHEY and CDR2 SVGAGI. The CDR3 is 16 residues long. In nucleotides, the CDR3 is TGTGCCAGCAGTTACGTTTCTAGCGGGAGGTCGACTGAGCAGTTCTTC. Its translation: CASSYVSSGRSTEQFF.

The rearrangement uses TRBV6-6 and TRBJ2-7; the match to TRBD1 covers 7 bases. V gave up 5 bases and J gave up 1 base; unmatched junction bases: 8. The CDR3 contains 15 residues. From germline, CDR1 is MNHNY and CDR2 SVGAGI (reference sequence). The CDR3 nucleotides read TGTGCCAGCAGTCCCCCGGGACAGTCGTCCTACGAGCAGTACTTC. Translated: CASSPPGQSSYEQYF.

The chain employs TRBV10-3 and TRBJ2-7; the match to TRBD1 covers 7 bases. J was trimmed by 3 bases and V by 4 bases; bases with no gene match: 0. Germline CDR1 ENHRY, CDR2 SYGVKD. This CDR3 comprises 12 residues. CDR3 region: CAISGQGYEQYF. The CDR3, as DNA: TGTGCCATCAGTGGACAGGGCTACGAGCAGTACTTC.